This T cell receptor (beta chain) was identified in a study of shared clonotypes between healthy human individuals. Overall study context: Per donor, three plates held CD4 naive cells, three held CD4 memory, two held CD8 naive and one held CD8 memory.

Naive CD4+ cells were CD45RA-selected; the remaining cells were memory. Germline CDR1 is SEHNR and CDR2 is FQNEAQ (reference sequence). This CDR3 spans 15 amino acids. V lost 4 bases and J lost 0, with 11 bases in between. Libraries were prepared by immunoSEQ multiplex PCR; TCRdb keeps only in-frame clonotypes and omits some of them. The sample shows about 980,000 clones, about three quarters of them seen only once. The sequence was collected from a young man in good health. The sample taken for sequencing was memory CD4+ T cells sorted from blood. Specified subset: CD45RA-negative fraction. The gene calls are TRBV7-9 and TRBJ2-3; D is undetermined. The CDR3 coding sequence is TGTGCCAGCAGCTCGAGAGATACCAGCACAGATACGCAGTATTTT. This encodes CASSSRDTSTDTQYF.